This entry lists 11 T cell receptor beta chains sequenced from one sample in a study of OX40 agonist ivuxolimab in advanced cancers. The protocol was immunoSEQ multiplex PCR, while the TCRdb copy is restricted to in-frame clones and leaves out a portion. The sample records roughly 86,000 clones, 90% being singletons. Sequencing used CD4+ or CD8+ T cells sorted from blood, obtained in a trial of the OX40 agonist ivuxolimab. These TCRs come from an adult with an advanced solid tumor such as melanoma, head and neck, liver or kidney cancer.

The rearrangement joins TRBV6-4 to TRBJ1-5, with 8 nucleotides matching TRBD1. Trimming removed 9 bases from V and 4 bases from J; junction bases left unmatched: 14. Germline CDR1 and CDR2: MRHNA and SNTAGT. The CDR3 loop spans 16 amino acids. The DNA for the CDR3 is TGTGCCAGAGGACAGGGAGTAATGATAGATAATCAGCCCCAGCATTTT. This encodes CARGQGVMIDNQPQHF.

The gene calls are TRBV4-1 and TRBJ2-7; 12 bases agree with TRBD2. This CDR3 contains 15 residues. Unmatched junction bases numbered 7, after V lost 5 bases and J lost 5 bases. Germline CDR1 and CDR2: MGHRA and YSYEKL. The CDR3: CASSLTSGRLHEQYF. The CDR3 DNA sequence: TGCGCCAGCAGCTTGACTAGCGGGAGACTCCACGAGCAGTACTTC.

This chain joins TRBV5-1 and TRBJ2-3; D remains ambiguous. V was clipped by 2 bases and J by 0 bases, with 4 bases between them. Germline V gives CDR1 SGHRS, CDR2 YFSETQ. This CDR3 contains 13 residues. The CDR3: CASSFFSTDTQYF. Written as DNA, the CDR3 is TGCGCCAGCAGCTTTTTTAGCACAGATACGCAGTATTTT.

The V call is TRBV28, the J call TRBJ1-2; unclear D gene. The CDR3 is 13 residues long. The V end lost 3 bases, the J end lost 6 bases, and 11 bases lay between the germline ends. Germline CDR1 reads MDHEN; CDR2 reads SYDVKM. The CDR3 DNA reads as TGTGCCAGCAGTTTGGTAGGGTTGAATGGCTACACCTTC. Its translation: CASSLVGLNGYTF.

This chain joins TRBV10-1 and TRBJ2-7; 10 positions agree with TRBD2. Germline CDR1 reads WNHNN; CDR2 reads SYGVQD (reference sequence). This CDR3 is built from 16 residues. Trimming cost V 2 bases and J 0 bases; bases outside gene matches: 4. The CDR3: CASSEGLAVSSYEQYF. CDR3 DNA: TGCGCCAGCAGTGAGGGACTAGCGGTGAGCTCCTACGAGCAGTACTTC.

This rearrangement joins TRBV9 to TRBJ2-3; 9 bases are a match to TRBD1. Germline values: CDR1 SGDLS, CDR2 YYNGEE. The CDR3 totals 13 residues. V dropped 4 bases and J dropped 8; count of bases not matched to a gene: 5. The CDR3 sequence is CASSPEDRGTQYF. For the CDR3, the DNA is TGTGCCAGCAGCCCTGAGGACAGGGGTACGCAGTATTTT.

The gene calls are TRBV4-2 and TRBJ2-1; D might be TRBD2 (6 bases). CDR3 length: 16 residues. CDR1 is LGHNA and CDR2 is YNFKEQ in the germline V gene. Between the trimmed V and J ends, which lost 0 bases and 7 bases, there was a span of 16 bases. The CDR3 nucleotides are TGTGCCAGCAGCCAAGATCTTTGGCGGGATACGAATGAGCAGTTCTTC. Protein sequence: CASSQDLWRDTNEQFF.

The chain carries TRBV28 and TRBJ2-5, with a possible D match to TRBD1 (6 bases). The germline CDR1 and CDR2 sequences are MDHEN and SYDVKM. The CDR3 has 15 residues. Between the trimmed V and J ends, which lost 6 bases and 10 bases, there was a span of 24 bases. The chain's CDR3 is CASSSTDTSQGIQYF. CDR3 sequence (DNA): TGTGCCAGCAGCAGCACAGACACCTCCCAGGGGATCCAGTACTTC.

This chain links TRBV6-5 with TRBJ1-2, with 8 bases identical to TRBD1. This CDR3 contains 13 residues. Germline V gene lookup returns CDR1 MNHEY and CDR2 SVGAGI. Losses at the gene ends were 5 bases for V and 4 bases for J; bases not matched to a gene: 3. CDR3 nucleotides: TGTGCCAGCAGTCGAGGACAGGGCTATGGCTACACCTTC. Its translation is CASSRGQGYGYTF.

The rearrangement links TRBV9 to TRBJ2-1; the D gene is possibly TRBD2 (6 bases). The CDR3 loop spans 15 amino acids. Germline CDR1 is SGDLS and CDR2 is YYNGEE. V lost 0 bases to trimming and J lost 5 bases, with 12 bases between them. The CDR3 spells CASSVGLEGHNEQFF. The DNA for the CDR3 is TGTGCCAGCAGCGTAGGACTAGAAGGCCACAATGAGCAGTTCTTC.

The CDR3 coding sequence is TGCGCCAGCAGCCAAGAGATAACTACCTACGAGCAGTACTTC. Its translation: CASSQEITTYEQYF. The chain links TRBV4-3 to TRBJ2-7; D is unresolved. Germline assignment: CDR1 LGHNA and CDR2 YSLEER. The CDR3 consists of 14 residues. V was pared by 0 bases and J by 2 bases, with 8 bases between.